This passage covers 25 T cell receptor beta chains from one sample sequenced in a study of blood T cell repertoires in COVID-19. Sequenced by immunoSEQ multiplex PCR; TCRdb stores in-frame clones only, minus some. This table holds about 360,000 clones, 85% to 90% found once. Sequenced input: peripheral blood. These receptors were taken from a human donor in a cohort sampled during active COVID-19.

V gene TRBV5-1 combines with J gene TRBJ2-3; 9 positions match TRBD2. Germline CDR1 is SGHRS and CDR2 is YFSETQ. V dropped 0 bases and J dropped 4; count of bases not matched to a gene: 3. The CDR3 contains 15 residues. The DNA for the CDR3 is TGCGCCAGCAGCTTGGAAAGCGGGAGGCCAGATACGCAGTATTTT. Translating gives CASSLESGRPDTQYF.

This chain links TRBV15 with TRBJ2-1; maybe TRBD2 (5 bases). Germline V CDR1 and CDR2: LNHNV, YYDKDF (reference sequence). V lost 1 base and J 3 bases, leaving 7 bases between the germline ends. The CDR3 sequence is 14 residues long. The CDR3 bases are TGTGCCACCAGCAGAGTAGGGAGCTACAATGAGCAGTTCTTC. Residues: CATSRVGSYNEQFF.

This clone has only one observation. The rearrangement uses TRBV20-1 and TRBJ2-1, with D perhaps TRBD2 (5 bases). CDR1 is DFQATT, CDR2 SNEGSKA, per germline (reference sequence). Trimming removed 3 bases at V and 5 bases at J, with 20 bases between. CDR3 size: 16 residues. For the CDR3, the DNA is TGCAGTGCTAGTATGGTGCGGGCCCTCCTCCACAATGAGCAGTTCTTC. Its translation: CSASMVRALLHNEQFF.

The gene calls are TRBV24-1 and TRBJ2-3; D remains ambiguous. Looked up from germline, CDR1 is KGHDR and CDR2 is SFDVKD. This CDR3 comprises 14 residues. V was cut by 5 bases and J by 1 base, with 9 bases left in between. CDR3 residues: CATSVGFGTDTQYF. CDR3 sequence (DNA): TGTGCCACCAGTGTCGGGTTTGGCACAGATACGCAGTATTTT.

For this clone: The same CDR3 is also encoded by other DNA sequences in this sample. This rearrangement joins TRBV9 to TRBJ1-2, with 9 bases identical to TRBD1. The V gene's germline CDR1 is SGDLS and CDR2 YYNGEE. V shed 2 bases and J 4 bases; nucleotides not matched to a gene: 0. This CDR3 contains 13 residues. CDR3 region: CASSVGQGYGYTF. The CDR3 nucleotides read TGTGCCAGCAGCGTGGGACAGGGCTATGGCTACACCTTC.

The chain combines TRBV6-5 with TRBJ2-1; the match to TRBD2 covers 8 bases. The V and J ends lost 7 bases and 2 bases, in that order; junction bases with no gene match: 4. Germline loops: CDR1 MNHEY, CDR2 SVGAGI. This CDR3 has 14 amino acids. CDR3 nucleotides: TGTGCCAGCACCACGGGGGGGGCCTACAATGAGCAGTTCTTC. The encoded protein is CASTTGGAYNEQFF.

This sequence joins TRBV4-1 and TRBJ2-3; maybe TRBD2 (5 bases). Per the germline V gene, CDR1 is MGHRA and CDR2 is YSYEKL. The CDR3 totals 18 residues. The V and J ends lost 1 base and 1 base respectively, with 18 bases between them. The CDR3 is CASSQGREPHRGTDTQYF. As DNA, the CDR3 is TGCGCCAGCAGCCAAGGCCGGGAACCGCACCGTGGCACAGATACGCAGTATTTT.

The chain links TRBV6-1 to TRBJ1-1; D ambiguous. The CDR3 extends over 14 amino acids. Trimming stripped 1 base from V and 3 bases from J, with 9 bases between. Germline CDR1 MNHNS, CDR2 SASEGT. The CDR3 DNA is TGTGCCAGCAGTGAAGATGTGGAGCACACTGAAGCTTTCTTT. Translating gives CASSEDVEHTEAFF.

The CDR3 sequence: CASSQDRASYEQYF. As DNA, the CDR3 is TGTGCCAGCAGCCAAGACAGGGCCTCCTACGAGCAGTACTTC. The rearrangement joins TRBV14 to TRBJ2-7, with TRBD1 as a possible D gene (5 bases). This CDR3 has 14 residues. Trimming left V 0 bases short and J 0 bases short, with 6 bases between. CDR1 and CDR2 from the germline V gene are SGHDN and FVKESK. The whole variable domain, filled in from reference TRBV14 and TRBJ2-7, reads EAGVTQFPSHSVIEKGQTVTLRCDPISGHDNLYWYRRVMGKEIKFLLHFVKESKQDESGMPNNRFLAERTGGTYSTLKVQPAELEDSGVYFCASSQDRASYEQYFGPGTRLTVT.

J is TRBJ2-7 and V is TRBV5-5; no reliable D call. Germline V gene lookup returns CDR1 SGHKS and CDR2 YYEKEE (reference sequence). V was trimmed by 4 bases and J by 2 bases, leaving 10 bases between them. There are 13 residues in the CDR3. CDR3 sequence reads: CASSATPTYEQYF. The CDR3 nucleotides are TGTGCCAGCAGCGCGACACCAACCTACGAGCAGTACTTC. The full variable domain, in which reference TRBV5-5 and TRBJ2-7 provide the parts outside the CDR3, is DAGVTQSPTHLIKTRGQQVTLRCSPISGHKSVSWYQQVLGQGPQFIFQYYEKEERGRGNFPDRFSARQFPNYSSELNVNALLLGDSALYLCASSATPTYEQYFGPGTRLTVT.

The chain has TRBV9 and TRBJ2-7; TRBD1 agrees at 7 bases. J gave up 5 bases and V 4 bases, and 12 bases lay outside the gene matches. The CDR3 has 15 residues. Germline V gene data show CDR1 as SGDLS and CDR2 as YYNGEE. CDR3 amino acids: CASSPGTARLHEQYF. The CDR3 nucleotides read TGTGCCAGCAGCCCGGGGACAGCTAGACTCCACGAGCAGTACTTC. Full variable domain (missing parts from reference TRBV9 and TRBJ2-7): DSGVTQTPKHLITATGQRVTLRCSPRSGDLSVYWYQQSLDQGLQFLIQYYNGEERAKGNILERFSAQQFPDLHSELNLSSLELGDSALYFCASSPGTARLHEQYFGPGTRLTVT.

The V call is TRBV5-1, the J call TRBJ1-3; D not certain. The length of the CDR3 is 14 residues. Germline-derived CDR1 and CDR2 are SGHRS and YFSETQ. Trimming left V 3 bases short and J 4 bases short, with 11 bases between. The CDR3 region has the DNA TGCGCCAGCAGCTCGCAAACGGGAGGAAACACCATATATTTT. Translating it yields CASSSQTGGNTIYF. Complete variable domain (other parts from reference TRBV5-1 and TRBJ1-3): KAGVTQTPRYLIKTRGQQVTLSCSPISGHRSVSWYQQTPGQGLQFLFEYFSETQRNKGNFPGRFSGRQFSNSRSEMNVSTLELGDSALYLCASSSQTGGNTIYFGEGSWLTVV.

The chain carries TRBV18 and TRBJ1-2; D not resolved. Between the trimmed V and J ends, which lost 5 bases and 6 bases, there was a span of 19 bases. The V gene's germline CDR1 is KGHSH and CDR2 LQKENI. The CDR3 contains 15 residues. CDR3 DNA sequence: TGTGCCAGCTCATCAACACACACCGGGGAAAATGGCTACACCTTC. This codes for CASSSTHTGENGYTF. Drawing the rest from reference TRBV18 and TRBJ1-2, the complete variable domain is NAGVMQNPRHLVRRRGQEARLRCSPMKGHSHVYWYRQLPEEGLKFMVYLQKENIIDESGMPKERFSAEFPKEGPSILRIQQVVRGDSAAYFCASSSTHTGENGYTFGSGTRLTVV.

The chain links TRBV12-3 or TRBV12-4 to TRBJ1-5; a weak D match, TRBD1 (6 bases). The V end lost 5 bases, the J end lost 6 bases, and 11 bases lay between the germline ends. This CDR3 spans 13 amino acids. The CDR3, as DNA: TGTGCCAGCAGTCCACAGGGCGGTCAGCCCCAGCATTTT. It is translated as CASSPQGGQPQHF.

The rearrangement uses TRBV6-6 and TRBJ1-4; 8 bases fit TRBD1. V lost 6 bases and J lost 6; bases outside the gene matches: 6. This CDR3 spans 14 amino acids. The V gene's germline CDR1 is MNHNY and CDR2 SVGAGI (reference sequence). The CDR3 loop reads CASSPTGVHEKLFF. As DNA, the CDR3 is TGTGCCAGCAGCCCGACAGGGGTTCATGAAAAACTGTTTTTT.

This chain links TRBV4-1 with TRBJ1-4; D uncertain. Germline V CDR1 and CDR2: MGHRA, YSYEKL. There are 16 residues in the CDR3. Trimming pared 1 base from V and 8 bases from J, leaving 17 bases between. CDR3 sequence: CASSQVGEGSGEKLFF. The CDR3 coding sequence is TGCGCCAGCAGCCAAGTCGGGGAAGGGTCGGGCGAAAAACTGTTTTTT.

V gene TRBV5-4 combines with J gene TRBJ2-1, with 8 bases fitting TRBD2. The CDR3 length is 16 residues. V lost 0 bases and J lost 10; bases outside the gene matches: 12. Germline CDR1 is SGHNT and CDR2 is YYREEE (reference sequence). The CDR3 sequence is CASSLAGGRIQWEQFF. In DNA, the CDR3 is TGTGCCAGCAGCTTGGCGGGCGGGAGGATACAATGGGAGCAGTTCTTC.

The V gene is TRBV19, the J gene TRBJ1-5; D unclear. CDR3 length: 15 amino acids. The germline V gene has CDR1 LNHDA and CDR2 SQIVND (reference sequence). V was trimmed by 7 bases and J by 0 bases, leaving 13 bases between them. The CDR3 loop is CASTVRGYSNQPQHF. As DNA, the CDR3 is TGTGCCAGTACCGTACGCGGGTATAGCAATCAGCCCCAGCATTTT.

The gene calls are TRBV30 and TRBJ2-1, with 8 bases identical to TRBD1. Germline V gene lookup returns CDR1 GTSNPN and CDR2 SVGIG (reference sequence). The CDR3 runs to 15 residues. With V trimmed by 3 bases and J by 7 bases, 11 bases remained unmatched. CDR3 residues: CAWRGGAGGRNEQFF. The CDR3, as DNA: TGTGCCTGGAGGGGTGGGGCAGGGGGCCGTAATGAGCAGTTCTTC.

This sequence joins TRBV5-1 and TRBJ2-1, with TRBD2 matching 9 bases. Unmatched junction bases numbered 4, after V lost 3 bases and J lost 0 bases. The CDR3 totals 16 residues. Germline CDR1 reads SGHRS; CDR2 reads YFSETQ. DNA for the CDR3: TGCGCCAGCAGCTCCAATAGCGGGAGCTCCTACAATGAGCAGTTCTTC. Amino acid sequence: CASSSNSGSSYNEQFF.

The chain combines TRBV7-3 with TRBJ2-6; 7 positions match TRBD1. V dropped 4 bases and J dropped 3; count of bases not matched to a gene: 12. Germline V gene lookup returns CDR1 SGHTA and CDR2 FQGTGA. The CDR3 consists of 18 residues. This CDR3 is CASSSPGQPYDGANVLTF. In DNA, the CDR3 is TGTGCCAGCAGCTCCCCGGGACAGCCCTATGATGGGGCCAACGTCCTGACTTTC.

The chain joins TRBV3-1 (or the pseudogene TRBV3-2) to TRBJ1-6, with D possibly TRBD1 on 5 matching bases. V was clipped by 3 bases and J by 6 bases, with 9 bases between them. The CDR3 consists of 14 residues. CDR1 is LGHDT and CDR2 is YNNKEL in the germline V gene (reference sequence). The CDR3 protein is CASSQGGSNSPLHF. Written as DNA, the CDR3 is TGTGCCAGCAGCCAGGGGGGGTCTAATTCACCCCTCCACTTT.

This chain connects TRBV20-1 to TRBJ2-7; 7 bases are a match to TRBD2. Germline V gives CDR1 DFQATT, CDR2 SNEGSKA (reference sequence). This CDR3 is 11 amino acids long. V lost 6 bases, J lost 3 bases, and 2 bases stayed unmatched. The CDR3 loop reads CSAREGYEQYF. Here the CDR3 DNA reads TGCAGTGCGAGGGAGGGCTACGAGCAGTACTTC.

V gene TRBV20-1 combines with J gene TRBJ2-7; 10 positions agree with TRBD1. Germline values: CDR1 DFQATT, CDR2 SNEGSKA (reference sequence). The CDR3 runs to 11 residues. The V gene end was trimmed by 5 bases and the J gene end by 5 bases; junction bases not matched to a gene: 0. The CDR3 is CSAGTGDEQYF. DNA of the CDR3: TGCAGTGCTGGGACAGGGGACGAGCAGTACTTC.

This clone was counted a few times. This rearrangement joins TRBV5-4 to TRBJ2-3; 11 nucleotides align to TRBD2. This CDR3 is built from 15 residues. J gave up 6 bases and V 4 bases, and 7 bases lay outside the gene matches. CDR1 and CDR2 from the germline V gene are SGHNT and YYREEE (reference sequence). The CDR3 protein is CASSQTSGKLDTQYF. CDR3 in DNA: TGTGCCAGCAGCCAGACTAGCGGGAAATTGGATACGCAGTATTTT. The full variable domain, completed using reference TRBV5-4 and TRBJ2-3, is ETGVTQSPTHLIKTRGQQVTLRCSSQSGHNTVSWYQQALGQGPQFIFQYYREEENGRGNFPPRFSGLQFPNYSSELNVNALELDDSALYLCASSQTSGKLDTQYFGPGTRLTVL.